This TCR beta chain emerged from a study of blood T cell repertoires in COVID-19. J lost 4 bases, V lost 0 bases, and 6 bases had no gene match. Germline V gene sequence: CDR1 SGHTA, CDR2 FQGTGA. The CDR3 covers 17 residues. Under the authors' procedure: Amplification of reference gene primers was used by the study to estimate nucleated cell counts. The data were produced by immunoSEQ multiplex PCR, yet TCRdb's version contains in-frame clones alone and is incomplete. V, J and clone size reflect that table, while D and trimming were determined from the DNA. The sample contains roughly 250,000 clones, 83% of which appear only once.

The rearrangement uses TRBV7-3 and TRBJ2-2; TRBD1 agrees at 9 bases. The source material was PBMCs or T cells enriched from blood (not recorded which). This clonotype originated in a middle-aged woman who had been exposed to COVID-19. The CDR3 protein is CASSLTAGQGPTGELFF. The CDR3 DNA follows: TGTGCCAGCAGCTTAACGGCCGGACAGGGGCCCACCGGGGAGCTGTTTTTT.